The rows below give T cell receptor beta chains drawn from one sample of a study of CD4 T cells in relation to SARS-CoV-2 and coronaviruses. These receptors' targets are unknown. The repertoire was sequenced with immunoSEQ multiplex PCR; TCRdb's copy has only in-frame clones and lacks some. The sample has about 43,000 clones, approximately 80% seen once. Sequencing input: naive CD4+ T cells from PBMCs, cultured in vitro. These receptor sequences come from an adult with COVID-19. Both conserved end residues are part of each CDR3. A D gene is named only where the DNA matches it firmly. The size entry is marked missing in some rows and otherwise reads once, few, many or a size class.

>once|.|10|TRBJ1-1|TRBV19
TGTGCGGCGGGGGCCGGTGAAGCTTTCTTT
CAAGAGEAFF
>once|TRBD1|15|TRBJ1-2|TRBV7-2
TGTGCCAGCAGCTTATTACCGACAGGGGACGACGGCTACACCTTC
CASSLLPTGDDGYTF
>.|.|14|TRBJ2-5|TRBV4-1
TGCGCCAGCAGCCAAGAGATCAATTGGGAGACCCAGTACTTC
CASSQEINWETQYF
>.|TRBD1|16|TRBJ2-3|TRBV7-3
TGTGCCAGCAGCCAGAACGGACAGGGGGCCGCAGATACGCAGTATTTT
CASSQNGQGAADTQYF
>.|TRBD1|16|TRBJ1-2|TRBV18
TGTGCCAGCTCACCAAGGTCCCAGGGGGACCACTATGGCTACACCTTC
CASSPRSQGDHYGYTF
>.|TRBD2|14|TRBJ2-3|TRBV28
TGTGCCAGCAGGCGGTTCCGGGAGGCTGATACGCAGTATTTT
CASRRFREADTQYF
>.|.|15|TRBJ1-6|TRBV5-6
TGTGCCAGCAGCTCGAGGGGACTCCAGAATTCACCCCTCCACTTT
CASSSRGLQNSPLHF
>.|TRBD2|16|TRBJ2-7|TRBV3-1/TRBV3-2
TGTGCCAGCAGCCAAGAATCGACTAGCGGGAGATGGGAGCAGTACTTC
CASSQESTSGRWEQYF
>.|.|13|TRBJ1-2|TRBV5-1
TGCGCCAGCAGCTCCGATGGCGTCTATGGCTACACCTTC
CASSSDGVYGYTF
>.|TRBD1|15|TRBJ2-2|TRBV7-2
TGTGCCAGCAGCCGGGACAGGGGAGGAACCGGGGAGCTGTTTTTT
CASSRDRGGTGELFF
>.|.|13|TRBJ2-5|TRBV29-1
TGCAGCCTGGGGCGGGACCTTAAAGAGACCCAGTACTTC
CSLGRDLKETQYF
>few|TRBD2|16|TRBJ2-1|TRBV4-3
TGCGCCAGCAGCCCGCGACTAGCGGGAAACTACAATGAGCAGTTCTTC
CASSPRLAGNYNEQFF
>.|TRBD1|15|TRBJ2-7|TRBV3-1/TRBV3-2
TGTGCCAGCAGCCAAGCCCGGACAGGGGTCTACGAGCAGTACTTC
CASSQARTGVYEQYF
>.|.|17|TRBJ2-1|TRBV28
TGTGCCAGCAGTTTATTAACCGGGACCCTTTTGTCCAATGAGCAGTTCTTC
CASSLLTGTLLSNEQFF
>.|.|13|TRBJ1-5|TRBV2
TGTGCCAGCAGTGACCGTGGAACGTGGCCCCAGCATTTT
CASSDRGTWPQHF
>.|TRBD1|16|TRBJ2-6|TRBV28
TGTGCCAGCAGGACCGGGACAGGGACTGGGGCCAACGTCCTGACTTTC
CASRTGTGTGANVLTF
>few|TRBD1|17|TRBJ2-1|TRBV2
TGTGCCAGCAGGGCAATAAGACAGGGGGTGGGCTACAATGAGCAGTTCTTC
CASRAIRQGVGYNEQFF
>.|TRBD1|18|TRBJ2-1|TRBV28
TGTGCCATGGATGGGGACAGGGGGCTCGAGCCTTACTACAATGAGCAGTTCTTC
CAMDGDRGLEPYYNEQFF
>few|.|16|TRBJ2-5|TRBV5-1
TGCGCCAGCAGCTTGGCCCCCATGGACGGGCAAGAGACCCAGTACTTC
CASSLAPMDGQETQYF
>.|.|16|TRBJ2-2|TRBV21-1
TGTGCCAGCAGCAGCTTGGGACAACTGAACACCGGGGAGCTGTTTTTT
CASSSLGQLNTGELFF
>once|.|11|TRBJ1-1|TRBV30
TGTGCCTGGAGTCGGCGCACTGAAGCTTTCTTT
CAWSRRTEAFF
>.|.|15|TRBJ2-2|TRBV3-1/TRBV3-2
TGTGCCAGCAGCAACTATGGGAGAAACACCGGGGAGCTGTTTTTT
CASSNYGRNTGELFF
>.|.|14|TRBJ1-5|TRBV21-1
TGTGCCAGCAGCCCGGACAATAGCAATCAGCCCCAGCATTTT
CASSPDNSNQPQHF
>.|TRBD1|16|TRBJ2-1|TRBV28
TGTGCCAGCAGTCCACCCCCGGGACAGAGCCTCCCCAGACTGTTCTTC
CASSPPPGQSLPRLFF
>.|.|15|TRBJ1-2|TRBV13
TGTGCCAGCAGCCTTGGCGCAGGGGACTTCTATGGCTACACCTTC
CASSLGAGDFYGYTF
>.|TRBD2|14|TRBJ2-3|TRBV2
TGTGCCAGCTCTAGCGGGAGGGCCCGAGATACGCAGTATTTT
CASSSGRARDTQYF
>.|TRBD1|15|TRBJ1-2|TRBV19
TGTGCCAGTACCTCTACGAGGGGGCAAAACTATGGCTACACCTTC
CASTSTRGQNYGYTF